The 5 T cell receptor beta chains below come from one sample, sequenced in a study of TIL therapy for anti-PD-1-resistant metastatic lung cancer (dated by TCRdb to the early 2020s). The time point label for this specimen denotes: pre-treatment sample, taken before nivolumab and TIL therapy. The immunoSEQ v3 hsTCRB kit was used to amplify TCR beta CDR3 regions from genomic DNA through bias-controlled multiplex PCR. TCRdb carries this immuneACCESS record with in-frame sequences only. Its versions omit some clonotypes, under half of them owing to an unresolved V gene in the studies checked, with the rest unexplained. A total of about 44,000 clones appear in this sample, roughly 85% of them only once. The top ten constitute roughly 16% of the sample. The source was blood, collected at baseline. The receptors stem from a man between 65 and 80 years old with non-small cell lung cancer.

This clone was seen once. This sequence joins TRBV4-1 and TRBJ2-7, with TRBD2 matching 11 bases. The V gene's germline CDR1 is MGHRA and CDR2 YSYEKL. After removal of 4 bases from V and 0 bases from J, the junction contained 8 bases not matched to a gene. This CDR3 region has 17 residues. CDR3 DNA: TGCGCCAGCAGCCTCAGGGGTAGCGGGAGGGCCTCCTACGAGCAGTACTTC. Translating it yields CASSLRGSGRASYEQYF.

The table lists this clone with a few counts. At one end the junction does not follow the germline gene, possibly because of a read error. The chain recombines TRBV20-1 with TRBJ2-7; no firm D call. The V gene's germline CDR1 is DFQATT and CDR2 SNEGSKA (reference sequence). The CDR3 is 11 residues long. The CDR3 DNA reads TGCAGTGCTAGAGAAGTCCCCGTAGTACACTTC. As protein: CSAREVPVVHF.

V is TRBV6-1 and J is TRBJ2-5, with TRBD2 matching over 8 bases. The germline CDR1 and CDR2 sequences are MNHNS and SASEGT. V trimming: 4 bases; J trimming: 5 bases; junction bases outside the gene matches: 12. The CDR3 has 16 amino acids. The CDR3 reads CASSGLWAGGEETQYF. The CDR3 region has the DNA TGTGCCAGCAGTGGGCTTTGGGCGGGAGGCGAGGAGACCCAGTACTTC.

V usage is TRBV11-3 and J usage is TRBJ2-1; 9 bases are shared with TRBD1. Per the germline V gene, CDR1 is SGHNT and CDR2 is YENEEA. Trimming cost V 3 bases and J 0 bases; bases outside gene matches: 0. This CDR3 comprises 15 residues. The CDR3 bases are TGTGCCAGCAGCTTGGACAGGGGCTCCTACAATGAGCAGTTCTTC. Translating gives CASSLDRGSYNEQFF.

This clone is a singleton in its sample. The V call is TRBV28, the J call TRBJ1-2; a weak D match, TRBD1 (5 bases). The germline CDR1 and CDR2 sequences are MDHEN and SYDVKM. V lost 2 bases to trimming and J lost 7 bases, with 11 bases between them. CDR3 size: 13 residues. The chain's CDR3 is CASSLGTDGGYTF. The CDR3 DNA is TGTGCCAGCAGTTTAGGGACTGATGGTGGCTACACCTTC.